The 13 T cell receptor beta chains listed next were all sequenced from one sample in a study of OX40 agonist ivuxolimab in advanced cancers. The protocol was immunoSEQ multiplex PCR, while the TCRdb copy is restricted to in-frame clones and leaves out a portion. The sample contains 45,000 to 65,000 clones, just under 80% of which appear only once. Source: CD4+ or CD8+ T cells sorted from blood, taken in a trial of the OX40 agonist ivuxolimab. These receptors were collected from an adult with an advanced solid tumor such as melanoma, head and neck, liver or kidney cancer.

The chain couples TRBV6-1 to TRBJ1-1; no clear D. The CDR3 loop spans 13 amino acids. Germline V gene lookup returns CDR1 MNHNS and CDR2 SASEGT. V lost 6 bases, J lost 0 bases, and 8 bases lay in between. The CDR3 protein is CASRKEMNTEAFF. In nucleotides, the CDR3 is TGTGCCAGCAGAAAGGAGATGAACACTGAAGCTTTCTTT.

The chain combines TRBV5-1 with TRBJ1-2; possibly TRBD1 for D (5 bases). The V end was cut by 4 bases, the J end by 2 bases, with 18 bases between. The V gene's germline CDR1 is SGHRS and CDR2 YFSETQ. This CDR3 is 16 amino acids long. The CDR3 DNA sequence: TGCGCCAGCAGCCCCCGAGGCGACGGGGGAAACTATGGCTACACCTTC. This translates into CASSPRGDGGNYGYTF.

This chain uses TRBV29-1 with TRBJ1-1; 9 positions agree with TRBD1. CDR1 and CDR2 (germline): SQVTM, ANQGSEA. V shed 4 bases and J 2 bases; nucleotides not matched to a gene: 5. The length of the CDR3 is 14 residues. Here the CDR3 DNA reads TGCAGCGTTGTCGGGACAGGGATCAACACTGAAGCTTTCTTT. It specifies CSVVGTGINTEAFF.

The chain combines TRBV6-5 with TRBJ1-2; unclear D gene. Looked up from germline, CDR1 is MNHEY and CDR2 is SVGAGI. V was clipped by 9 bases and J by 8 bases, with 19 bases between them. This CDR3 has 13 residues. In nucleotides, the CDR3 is TGTGCCAGTCAGTTACGGGGAGCGTGGGGCTACACCTTC. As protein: CASQLRGAWGYTF.

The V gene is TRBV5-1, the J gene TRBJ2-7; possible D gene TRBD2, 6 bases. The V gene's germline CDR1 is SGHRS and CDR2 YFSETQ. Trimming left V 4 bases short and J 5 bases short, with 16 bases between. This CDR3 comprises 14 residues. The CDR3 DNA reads TGCGCCAGCAGCCCCGTCCGGGAGCCTAACGAGCAGTACTTC. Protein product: CASSPVREPNEQYF.

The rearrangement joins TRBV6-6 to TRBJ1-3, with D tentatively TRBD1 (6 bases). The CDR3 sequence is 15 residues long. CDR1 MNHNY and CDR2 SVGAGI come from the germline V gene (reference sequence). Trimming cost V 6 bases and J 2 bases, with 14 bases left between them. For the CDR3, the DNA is TGTGCCAGCAGCCCACAGGGTGGACCTGGAAACACCATATATTTT. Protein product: CASSPQGGPGNTIYF.

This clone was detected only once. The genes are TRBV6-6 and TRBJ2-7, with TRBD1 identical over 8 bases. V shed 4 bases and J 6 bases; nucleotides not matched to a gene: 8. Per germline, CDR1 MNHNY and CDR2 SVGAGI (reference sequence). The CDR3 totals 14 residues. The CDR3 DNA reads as TGTGCCAGCAGTTCCCGGACAGGGAGGCGCGAGCAGTACTTC. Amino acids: CASSSRTGRREQYF.

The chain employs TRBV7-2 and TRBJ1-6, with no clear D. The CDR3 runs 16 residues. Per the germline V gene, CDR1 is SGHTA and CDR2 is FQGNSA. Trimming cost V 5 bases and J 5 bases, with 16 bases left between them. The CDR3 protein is CASSPRAGGNNSPLHF. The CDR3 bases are TGTGCCAGCAGCCCTAGGGCCGGAGGGAATAATTCACCCCTCCACTTT.

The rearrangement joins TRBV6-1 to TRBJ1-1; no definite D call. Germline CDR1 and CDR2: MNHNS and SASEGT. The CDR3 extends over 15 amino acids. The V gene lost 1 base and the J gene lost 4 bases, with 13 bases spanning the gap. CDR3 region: CASSEEMVWGTEAFF. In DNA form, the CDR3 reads TGTGCCAGCAGTGAAGAAATGGTTTGGGGCACTGAAGCTTTCTTT.

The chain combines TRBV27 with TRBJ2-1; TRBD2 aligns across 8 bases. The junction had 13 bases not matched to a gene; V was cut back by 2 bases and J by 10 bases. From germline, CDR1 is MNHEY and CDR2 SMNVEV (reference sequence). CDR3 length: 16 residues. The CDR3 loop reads CASSLSGSGRSGEQFF. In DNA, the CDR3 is TGTGCCAGCAGTTTAAGTGGGAGCGGGAGATCCGGAGAGCAGTTCTTC.

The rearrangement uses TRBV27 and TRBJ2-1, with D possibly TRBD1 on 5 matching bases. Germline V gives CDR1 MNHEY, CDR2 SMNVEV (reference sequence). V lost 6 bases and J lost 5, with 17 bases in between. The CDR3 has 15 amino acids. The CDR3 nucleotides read TGTGCCAGCAGCCCCCTCCAGGGAAGCCACAATGAGCAGTTCTTC. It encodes CASSPLQGSHNEQFF.

CDR3 DNA sequence: TGTGCCAGCAGTTACGGTGGCAGCCGTCGAGAAAAACTGTTTTTT. Protein product: CASSYGGSRREKLFF. This chain connects TRBV6-6 to TRBJ1-4; D uncertain. Trimming cost V 2 bases and J 8 bases, with 15 bases left between them. CDR1 and CDR2 (germline): MNHNY, SVGAGI (reference sequence). The CDR3 is 15 residues long.

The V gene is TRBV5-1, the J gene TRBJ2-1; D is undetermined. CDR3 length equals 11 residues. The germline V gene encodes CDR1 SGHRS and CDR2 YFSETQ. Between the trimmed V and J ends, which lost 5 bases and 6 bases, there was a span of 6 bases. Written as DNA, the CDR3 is TGCGCCAGCAGGGTAAGCAATGAGCAGTTCTTC. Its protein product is CASRVSNEQFF.